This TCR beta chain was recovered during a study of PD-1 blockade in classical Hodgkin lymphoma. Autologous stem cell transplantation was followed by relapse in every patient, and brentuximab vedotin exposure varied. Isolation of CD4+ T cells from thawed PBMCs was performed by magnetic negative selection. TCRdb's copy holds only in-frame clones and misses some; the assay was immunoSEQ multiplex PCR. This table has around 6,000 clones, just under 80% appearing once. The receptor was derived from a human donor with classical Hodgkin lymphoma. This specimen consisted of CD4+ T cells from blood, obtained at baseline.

In DNA, the CDR3 is TGTGCCAGCAGCCGTGAGACCCAGTACTTC. Translation: CASSRETQYF. The chain employs TRBV7-8 and TRBJ2-5, with D unclear. Trimming removed 5 bases from V and 5 bases from J, with 3 bases in between. This CDR3 contains 10 residues. Germline lookup yields CDR1 SGHVS and CDR2 FQNEAQ.